This T cell receptor (beta chain) was documented in a study of blood T cells in healthy people across ages. General study findings and limits: Using unsorted PBMCs precluded a conclusive naive versus antigen-experienced comparison. Estimates based on one million T cells were treated as lower bounds. Older age coincided with a roughly linear decline in TCR beta diversity per million T cells.

The junction had 3 bases not matched to a gene; V was cut back by 2 bases and J by 2 bases. CDR1 and CDR2 from the germline V gene are SNHLY and FYNNEI. The length of the CDR3 is 14 residues. This clonotype was detected ten times or more. Its target is unknown. For the second PCR, which ran for about 6 to 12 cycles, a sample-barcoded 5' primer and a J-beta primer mix were used. From the 5' RACE reads, TCRdb called clonotypes with MiXCR, one entry per CDR3 protein. Of 650,000 to 1,000,000 distinct CDR3 sequences in the sample, about 45% were seen once. PBMCs were isolated at a quantity of at least 7 million per sample.

The sample comprised blood. This rearrangement joins TRBV2 to TRBJ2-7; 7 bases fit TRBD1. The clonotype comes from a man older than 75 in good health. The CDR3 sequence: CASSETGDPYEQYF. The CDR3 nucleotides read TGTGCCAGCAGTGAAACAGGGGACCCCTACGAGCAGTACTTC.